A single sample is the source of the 22 T cell receptor beta chains below, sequenced in a study of blood T cell repertoires in COVID-19. Measured with immunoSEQ multiplex PCR; TCRdb has only the in-frame clones, and not every one. Found here are more than 85,000 clones, 65% to 80% of them singletons; the top ten hold 6.5% to 8.5%. Material: peripheral blood. The receptor set was obtained from a woman aged 55-75 years with acute or convalescent COVID-19.

V gene TRBV4-2 combines with J gene TRBJ1-2, with D perhaps TRBD1 (6 bases). The CDR3 covers 17 residues. V was shortened by 0 bases and J by 0 bases, with 14 bases between the two germline ends. Germline V lookup: CDR1 LGHNA, CDR2 YNFKEQ. The DNA of the CDR3 is TGTGCCAGCAGCCAAGATTATTCGACAGGAGCTAACTATGGCTACACCTTC. Translation gives CASSQDYSTGANYGYTF.

V and J are TRBV5-1 and TRBJ1-1; D is unclear. Per germline, CDR1 SGHRS and CDR2 YFSETQ. The V end lost 0 bases, the J end lost 0 bases, and 9 bases lay between the germline ends. The CDR3 has 15 residues. The CDR3 DNA follows: TGCGCCAGCAGCTTGGTGGGAGTCATGAACACTGAAGCTTTCTTT. It specifies CASSLVGVMNTEAFF.

The chain carries TRBV27 and TRBJ2-3; 10 bases agree with TRBD1. The CDR3 loop spans 18 amino acids. Trimming cost V 3 bases and J 0 bases; bases outside gene matches: 9. Germline assignment: CDR1 MNHEY and CDR2 SMNVEV (reference sequence). CDR3: CASSFLGTGVRSTDTQYF. DNA of the CDR3: TGTGCCAGCAGTTTCCTCGGGACAGGGGTTAGGAGCACAGATACGCAGTATTTT.

As for this clone: The DNA is omitted, as the CDR3 cannot be located on it reliably, and the CDR3 follows TCRdb's listing. V and J are TRBV20-1 and TRBJ1-1. Inclusive of both ends, the CDR3 amounts to 11 amino acids. Germline CDR1 reads DFQATT; CDR2 reads SNEGSKA (reference sequence). Here the CDR3 reads CSAWGAGAVLF.

This clone was found once. The chain links TRBV18 to TRBJ1-5, with D tentatively TRBD1 (6 bases). With 4 bases removed from V and 5 bases from J, the gap between germline ends came to 9 bases. The CDR3 extends over 13 amino acids. The germline V gene has CDR1 KGHSH and CDR2 LQKENI. The CDR3 loop reads CASSLNRDQPQHF. The CDR3 DNA reads TGTGCCAGCTCACTCAACAGGGATCAGCCCCAGCATTTT.

Here the CDR3 DNA reads TGTGCCAGCAGCCGACAGGGAGAGAGCAATCAGCCCCAGCATTTT. It is translated as CASSRQGESNQPQHF. V gene TRBV4-2 combines with J gene TRBJ1-5; 7 bases line up with TRBD1. This CDR3 has 15 residues. CDR1 and CDR2 (germline): LGHNA, YNFKEQ. V lost 4 bases and J lost 1; bases outside the gene matches: 4.

The chain links TRBV7-9 to TRBJ1-2, with 9 bases matching TRBD1. Germline V gene sequence: CDR1 SEHNR, CDR2 FQNEAQ (reference sequence). This CDR3 is built from 15 residues. The J segment lost 5 bases and the V segment lost 3 bases, leaving 7 bases of the junction unmatched. CDR3 sequence: CASSFPRTGEYGYTF. CDR3 bases: TGTGCCAGCAGCTTCCCTCGGACAGGGGAATATGGCTACACCTTC. Combining the CDR3 with reference TRBV7-9 and TRBJ1-2 gives the whole variable domain DTGVSQNPRHKITKRGQNVTFRCDPISEHNRLYWYRQTLGQGPEFLTYFQNEAQLEKSRLLSDRFSAERPKGSFSTLEIQRTEQGDSAMYLCASSFPRTGEYGYTFGSGTRLTVV.

This clone was seen a few times. The J gene is TRBJ1-2, the V gene TRBV3-1 (or the pseudogene TRBV3-2); D remains ambiguous. The ends were cut back, 0 bases at V and 2 bases at J, with 7 bases in the middle. The CDR3 loop spans 14 amino acids. Germline V lookup: CDR1 LGHDT, CDR2 YNNKEL (reference sequence). The CDR3 sequence is CASSQEYTNYGYTF. The CDR3 nucleotides are TGTGCCAGCAGCCAAGAGTACACCAACTATGGCTACACCTTC.

The V gene is TRBV2, the J gene TRBJ1-3, with no clear D. The CDR3 runs 19 residues. Germline loops: CDR1 SNHLY, CDR2 FYNNEI. Deletions cut 5 bases from V and 0 bases from J, with 23 bases between. For the CDR3, the DNA is TGTGCCAGCAGTTCGGTCGCCGCCGGGAGGGCGCTCTCTGGAAACACCATATATTTT. As protein: CASSSVAAGRALSGNTIYF.

This clone was seen a handful of times. The CDR3 bases are TGTGCCAGCAGTTCTCCGGACAGGGGACGATATGGCTACACCTTC. Translating it yields CASSSPDRGRYGYTF. This chain connects TRBV6-5 to TRBJ1-2; 9 bases line up with TRBD1. V trimming: 4 bases; J trimming: 5 bases; junction bases outside the gene matches: 8. Looked up from germline, CDR1 is MNHEY and CDR2 is SVGAGI. CDR3 length: 15 amino acids.

This chain links TRBV20-1 with TRBJ1-6; D gene uncertain. From germline, CDR1 is DFQATT and CDR2 SNEGSKA (reference sequence). V was clipped by 0 bases and J by 12 bases, with 6 bases between them. The CDR3 length is 11 residues. CDR3 nucleotide sequence: TGCAGTGCTAGAGACGGGGTACCCCTCCACTTT. It is translated as CSARDGVPLHF.

This clone was detected only a few times. The rearrangement links TRBV5-8 to TRBJ1-3, with no clear D. The V end lost 7 bases, the J end lost 0 bases, and 11 bases lay between the germline ends. CDR3 length: 14 amino acids. CDR1 SGHTS and CDR2 YDEGEE come from the germline V gene. The CDR3 loop reads CASGDLSSGNTIYF. Written as DNA, the CDR3 is TGTGCCAGCGGAGACCTGAGCTCTGGAAACACCATATATTTT.

The V gene is TRBV30, the J gene TRBJ2-3; the match to TRBD1 covers 8 bases. The CDR3 spans 15 residues. Per the germline V gene, CDR1 is GTSNPN and CDR2 is SVGIG (reference sequence). With 0 bases clipped from V and 5 bases from J, the junction kept 7 bases outside the gene matches. CDR3 sequence reads: CAWSVSRGLGDTQYF. Here the CDR3 DNA reads TGTGCCTGGAGTGTTTCCAGGGGGCTAGGAGATACGCAGTATTTT.

This clone has just one count. DNA of the CDR3: TGTGCCAGCAGCTTAGGAGTAGCATCCTACGAGCAGTACTTC. It specifies CASSLGVASYEQYF. The chain joins TRBV7-8 to TRBJ2-7, with D hard to call. The CDR3 covers 14 residues. Germline V CDR1 and CDR2: SGHVS, FQNEAQ. V was clipped by 1 base and J by 1 base, with 8 bases between them.

The chain is built from TRBV5-6 and TRBJ1-1; tentative D call: TRBD1 (6 bases). CDR1 is SGHDT, CDR2 YYEEEE, per germline. The CDR3 runs 15 residues. V was trimmed by 4 bases and J by 1 base, leaving 14 bases between them. CDR3 nucleotides: TGTGCCAGCAGCCGCACAGGGATCAGGAACACTGAAGCTTTCTTT. Protein sequence: CASSRTGIRNTEAFF.

The sample holds a few counts of this clone. The chain recombines TRBV12-5 with TRBJ1-1; D remains ambiguous. With 7 bases removed from V and 4 bases from J, the gap between germline ends came to 16 bases. CDR1 LGHNT and CDR2 FRNRAP come from the germline V gene. The CDR3 has 14 residues. CDR3 coding DNA: TGTGCTAGTGCTTATGAGGGAGCGAGCACTGAAGCTTTCTTT. Translating gives CASAYEGASTEAFF.

This chain joins TRBV11-1 and TRBJ1-6; TRBD1 agrees at 9 bases. V was pared by 2 bases and J by 8 bases, with 4 bases of the junction left unmatched. The CDR3 totals 15 residues. Germline CDR1 reads SGHAT; CDR2 reads FQDESV (reference sequence). The CDR3 loop is CASSLRTGGYSPLHF. The CDR3 nucleotides read TGTGCCAGCAGCTTACGAACAGGGGGCTATTCACCCCTCCACTTT.

V gene TRBV19 combines with J gene TRBJ2-3; TRBD1 matches at 10 bases. Per germline, CDR1 LNHDA and CDR2 SQIVND (reference sequence). This CDR3 contains 16 residues. J was trimmed by 0 bases and V by 6 bases; bases with no gene match: 6. CDR3 nucleotides: TGTGCCAGTAGGAAAGGGACAGGGGCTAGCACAGATACGCAGTATTTT. Amino acid sequence: CASRKGTGASTDTQYF.

This clone was recorded a few times. The CDR3 sequence: CASRQGNSPLHF. Here the CDR3 DNA reads TGTGCCAGCAGACAGGGGAATTCACCCCTCCACTTT. This chain connects TRBV6-1 to TRBJ1-6, with 7 bases identical to TRBD1. Germline CDR1 reads MNHNS; CDR2 reads SASEGT. V was pared by 6 bases and J by 7 bases, with 0 bases of the junction left unmatched. The CDR3 runs 12 residues.

The J gene is TRBJ2-5, the V gene TRBV2, with 11 bases fitting TRBD2. The V segment lost 6 bases and the J segment 4 bases; nucleotides outside the gene matches: 7. CDR1 SNHLY and CDR2 FYNNEI come from the germline V gene. This CDR3 spans 15 amino acids. The CDR3 region is CASRESSGRLETQYF. The CDR3 bases are TGTGCCAGCAGGGAGTCTAGCGGGAGGTTAGAGACCCAGTACTTC.

V usage is TRBV7-9 and J usage is TRBJ2-3; 10 nucleotides agree with TRBD2. With 8 bases clipped from V and 4 bases from J, the junction kept 6 bases outside the gene matches. This CDR3 has 14 residues. CDR1 and CDR2 (germline): SEHNR, FQNEAQ (reference sequence). In nucleotides, the CDR3 is TGTGCCAGCTCTAGCGGGGGTTTTTCAGATACGCAGTATTTT. Amino acids: CASSSGGFSDTQYF.

This clone was recorded a few times. The rearrangement uses TRBV6-5 and TRBJ1-2; the D gene is possibly TRBD1 (6 bases). Per germline, CDR1 MNHEY and CDR2 SVGAGI. CDR3 size: 14 residues. V was shortened by 5 bases and J by 3 bases, with 13 bases between the two germline ends. The CDR3 DNA is TGTGCCAGCAGTCGGACAGCGAAAGACTATGGCTACACCTTC. Translating gives CASSRTAKDYGYTF.